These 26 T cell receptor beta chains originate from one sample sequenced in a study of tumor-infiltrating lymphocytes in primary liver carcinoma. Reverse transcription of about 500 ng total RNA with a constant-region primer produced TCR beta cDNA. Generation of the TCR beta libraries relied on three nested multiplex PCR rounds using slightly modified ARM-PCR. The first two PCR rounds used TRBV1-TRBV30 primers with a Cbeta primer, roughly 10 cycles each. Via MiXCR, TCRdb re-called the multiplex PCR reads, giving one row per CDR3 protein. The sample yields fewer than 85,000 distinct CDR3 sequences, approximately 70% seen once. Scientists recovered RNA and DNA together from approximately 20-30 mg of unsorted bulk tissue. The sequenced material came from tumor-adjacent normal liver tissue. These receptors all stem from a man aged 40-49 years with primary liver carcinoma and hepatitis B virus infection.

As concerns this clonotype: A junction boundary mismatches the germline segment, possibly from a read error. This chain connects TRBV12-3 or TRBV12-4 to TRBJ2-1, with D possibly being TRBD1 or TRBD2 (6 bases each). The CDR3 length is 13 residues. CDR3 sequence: CASEQGGYNGQFF. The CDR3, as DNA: TGTGCCAGTGAACAGGGAGGCTACAATGGGCAGTTCTTC.

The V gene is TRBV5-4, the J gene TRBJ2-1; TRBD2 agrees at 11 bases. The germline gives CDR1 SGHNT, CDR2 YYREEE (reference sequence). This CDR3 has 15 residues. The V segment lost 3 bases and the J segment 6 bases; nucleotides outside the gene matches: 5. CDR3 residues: CASSWVSGRANEQFF. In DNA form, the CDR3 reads TGTGCCAGCAGCTGGGTTAGCGGGAGGGCCAATGAGCAGTTCTTC.

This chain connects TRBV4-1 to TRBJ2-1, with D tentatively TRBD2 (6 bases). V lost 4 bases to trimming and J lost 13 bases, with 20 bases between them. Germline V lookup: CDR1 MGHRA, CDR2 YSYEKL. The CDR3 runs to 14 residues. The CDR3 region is CASSLNYMGGEQFF. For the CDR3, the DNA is TGCGCCAGCAGCCTGAACTATATGGGAGGTGAACAGTTCTTC.

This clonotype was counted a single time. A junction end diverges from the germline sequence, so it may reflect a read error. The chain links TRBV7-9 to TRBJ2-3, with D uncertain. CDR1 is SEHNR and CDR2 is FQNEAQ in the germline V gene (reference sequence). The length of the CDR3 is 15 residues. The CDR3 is CAIVVDTLSTDTHYF. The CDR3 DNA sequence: TGTGCCATAGTCGTAGACACCCTCAGTACAGATACGCACTATTTT.

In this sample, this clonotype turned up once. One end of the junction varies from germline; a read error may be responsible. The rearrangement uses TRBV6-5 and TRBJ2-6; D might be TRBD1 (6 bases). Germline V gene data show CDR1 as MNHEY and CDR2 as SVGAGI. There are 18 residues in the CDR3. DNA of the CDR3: TGTGCCAGTAGTGCGAAGGCCGGGACACCGTCTGGGGCCAACGACCTGACTTTC. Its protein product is CASSAKAGTPSGANDLTF.

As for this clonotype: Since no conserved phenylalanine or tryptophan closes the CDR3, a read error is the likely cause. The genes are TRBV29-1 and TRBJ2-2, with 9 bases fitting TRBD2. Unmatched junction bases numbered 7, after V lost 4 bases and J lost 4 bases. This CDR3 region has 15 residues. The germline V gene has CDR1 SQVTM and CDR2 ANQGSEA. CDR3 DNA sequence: TGCAGCGTTGGGACTAGCGCGGCGATCACCGGGGAGCTGTTTTCT. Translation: CSVGTSAAITGELFS.

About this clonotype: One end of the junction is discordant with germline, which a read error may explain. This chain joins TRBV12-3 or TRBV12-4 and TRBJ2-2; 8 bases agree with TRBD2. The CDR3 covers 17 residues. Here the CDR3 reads CAGSLALAGGPSGELFF. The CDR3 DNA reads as TGTGCCGGCAGTTTAGCGTTGGCGGGAGGACCGTCCGGGGAGCTGTTTTTT.

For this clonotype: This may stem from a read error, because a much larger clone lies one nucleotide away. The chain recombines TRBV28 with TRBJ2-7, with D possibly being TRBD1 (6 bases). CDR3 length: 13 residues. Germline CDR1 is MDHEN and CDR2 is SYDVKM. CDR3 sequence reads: CAAHRDTLSEQHF. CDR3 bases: TGTGCCGCGCACAGGGACACCTTGTCTGAGCAGCACTTC.

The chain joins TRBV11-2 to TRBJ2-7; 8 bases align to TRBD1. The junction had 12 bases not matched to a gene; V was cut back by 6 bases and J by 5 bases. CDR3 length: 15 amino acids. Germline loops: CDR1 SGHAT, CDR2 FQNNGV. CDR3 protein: CASSLRLTGENEQYF. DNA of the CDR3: TGTGCCAGCAGTTTACGATTGACAGGGGAAAACGAGCAGTACTTC. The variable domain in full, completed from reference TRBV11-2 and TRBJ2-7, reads EAGVAQSPRYKIIEKRQSVAFWCNPISGHATLYWYQQILGQGPKLLIQFQNNGVVDDSQLPKDRFSAERLKGVDSTLKIQPAKLEDSAVYLCASSLRLTGENEQYFGPGTRLTVT.

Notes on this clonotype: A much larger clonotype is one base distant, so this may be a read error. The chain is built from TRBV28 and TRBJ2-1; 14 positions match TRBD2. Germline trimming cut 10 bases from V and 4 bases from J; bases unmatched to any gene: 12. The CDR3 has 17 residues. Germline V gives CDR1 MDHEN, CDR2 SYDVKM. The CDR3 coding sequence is TGTGCCAACATTACCCGACTAGCGGGAGGGGGATACAATGAGCAGTTCTTC. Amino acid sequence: CANITRLAGGGYNEQFF. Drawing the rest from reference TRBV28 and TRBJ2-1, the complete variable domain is DVKVTQSSRYLVKRTGEKVFLECVQDMDHENMFWYRQDPGLGLRLIYFSYDVKMKEKGDIPEGYSVSREKKERFSLILESASTNQTSMYLCANITRLAGGGYNEQFFGPGTRLTVL.

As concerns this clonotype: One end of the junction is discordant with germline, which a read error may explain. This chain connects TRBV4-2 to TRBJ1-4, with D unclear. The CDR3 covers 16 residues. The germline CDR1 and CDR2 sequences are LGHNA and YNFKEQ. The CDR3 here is CASSHDGGGDNENLFF. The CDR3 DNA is TGTGCCAGCAGCCATGACGGAGGTGGGGATAATGAAAATCTGTTTTTT.

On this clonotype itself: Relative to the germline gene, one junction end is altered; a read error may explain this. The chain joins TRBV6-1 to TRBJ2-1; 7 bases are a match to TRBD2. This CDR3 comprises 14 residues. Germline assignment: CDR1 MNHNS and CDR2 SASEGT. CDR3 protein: CVSSEPGLNNEQFF. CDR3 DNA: TGTGTCAGCAGTGAACCGGGACTAAACAATGAACAGTTCTTC.

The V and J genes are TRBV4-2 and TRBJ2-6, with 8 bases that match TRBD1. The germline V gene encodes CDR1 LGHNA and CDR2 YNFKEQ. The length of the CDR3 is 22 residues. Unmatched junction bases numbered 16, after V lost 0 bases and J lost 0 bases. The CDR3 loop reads CASSQDFISDRGLNSGANVLTF. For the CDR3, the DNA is TGTGCCAGCAGCCAAGATTTTATATCAGACAGGGGCCTGAACTCTGGGGCCAACGTCCTGACTTTC.

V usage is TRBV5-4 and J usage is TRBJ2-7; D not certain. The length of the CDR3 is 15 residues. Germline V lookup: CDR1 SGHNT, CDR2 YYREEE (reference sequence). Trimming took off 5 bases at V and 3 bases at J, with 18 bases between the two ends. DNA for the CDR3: TGTGCCAGCAGTCCCGACTCCTATGGCGGCTACGAGCAGTACTTC. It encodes CASSPDSYGGYEQYF.

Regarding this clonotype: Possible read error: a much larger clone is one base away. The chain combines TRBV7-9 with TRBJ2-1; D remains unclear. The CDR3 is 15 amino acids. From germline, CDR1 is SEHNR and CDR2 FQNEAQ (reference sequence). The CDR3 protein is CTSSFSLRVDNEQFF. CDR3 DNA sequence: TGTACCAGCAGCTTTTCTTTAAGGGTAGACAATGAGCAGTTCTTC.

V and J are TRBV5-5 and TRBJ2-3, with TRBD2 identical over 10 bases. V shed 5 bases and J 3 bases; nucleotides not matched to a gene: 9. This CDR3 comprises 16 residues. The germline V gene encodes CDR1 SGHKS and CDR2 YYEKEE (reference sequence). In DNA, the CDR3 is TGTGCCAGCAGGACCCTAAGCGGGAGGGGAACAGATACGCAGTATTTT. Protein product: CASRTLSGRGTDTQYF.

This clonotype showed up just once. CDR3 sequence: CNVRTEGNEQFF. CDR3 nucleotide sequence: TGCAACGTCCGGACAGAGGGCAATGAGCAGTTCTTC. The V and J genes are TRBV29-1 and TRBJ2-1, with D perhaps TRBD1 (6 bases). Germline V gene data show CDR1 as SQVTM and CDR2 as ANQGSEA. The CDR3 runs to 12 residues.

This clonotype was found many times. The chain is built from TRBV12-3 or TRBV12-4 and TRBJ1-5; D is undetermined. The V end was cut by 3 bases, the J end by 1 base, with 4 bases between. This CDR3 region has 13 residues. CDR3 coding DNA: TGTGCCAGCAGTTTGGCCAGCAATCAGCCCCAGCATTTT. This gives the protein CASSLASNQPQHF.

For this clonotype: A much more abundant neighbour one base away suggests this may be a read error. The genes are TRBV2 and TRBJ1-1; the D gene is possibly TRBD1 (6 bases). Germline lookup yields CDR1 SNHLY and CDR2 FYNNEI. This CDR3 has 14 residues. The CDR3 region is CVSSITGYNTEAFF. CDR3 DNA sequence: TGTGTCAGCAGTATCACAGGGTACAACACTGAAGCTTTCTTT.

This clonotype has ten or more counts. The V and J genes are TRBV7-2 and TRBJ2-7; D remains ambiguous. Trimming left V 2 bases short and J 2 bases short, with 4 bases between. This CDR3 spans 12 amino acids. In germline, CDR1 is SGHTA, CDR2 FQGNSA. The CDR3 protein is CASSLLTYEQYF. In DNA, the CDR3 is TGTGCCAGCAGCTTATTGACCTACGAGCAGTACTTC.

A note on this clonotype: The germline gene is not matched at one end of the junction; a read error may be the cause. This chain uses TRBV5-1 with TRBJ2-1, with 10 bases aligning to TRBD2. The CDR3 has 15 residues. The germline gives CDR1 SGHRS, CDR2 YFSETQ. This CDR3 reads CASGFGLAGANEQFF. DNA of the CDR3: TGCGCCAGCGGCTTCGGCCTAGCGGGAGCCAATGAGCAGTTCTTC.

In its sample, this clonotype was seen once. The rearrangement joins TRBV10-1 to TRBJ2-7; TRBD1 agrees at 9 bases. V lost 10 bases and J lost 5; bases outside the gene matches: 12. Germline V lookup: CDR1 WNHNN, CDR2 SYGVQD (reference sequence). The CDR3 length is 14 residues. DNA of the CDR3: TGCGCCATCTCACAAGGACAGGGGTTGAACGAGCAGTACTTC. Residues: CAISQGQGLNEQYF.

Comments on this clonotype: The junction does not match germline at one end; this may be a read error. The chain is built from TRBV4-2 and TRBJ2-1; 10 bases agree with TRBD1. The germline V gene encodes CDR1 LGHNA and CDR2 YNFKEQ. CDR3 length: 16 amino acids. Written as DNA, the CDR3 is TGTGCCAGTAGCCACGCCGGGGGACAGGGGAGCAATGAGCAGTTCTTC. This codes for CASSHAGGQGSNEQFF.

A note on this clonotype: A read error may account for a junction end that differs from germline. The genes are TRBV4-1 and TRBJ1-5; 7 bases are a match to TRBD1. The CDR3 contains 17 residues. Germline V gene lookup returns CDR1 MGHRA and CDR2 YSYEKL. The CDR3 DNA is TGCGCCAGCAGCCAAGATCTGGTCGCAGGGGGTGATCAGTCCCAGCATTTT. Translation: CASSQDLVAGGDQSQHF.

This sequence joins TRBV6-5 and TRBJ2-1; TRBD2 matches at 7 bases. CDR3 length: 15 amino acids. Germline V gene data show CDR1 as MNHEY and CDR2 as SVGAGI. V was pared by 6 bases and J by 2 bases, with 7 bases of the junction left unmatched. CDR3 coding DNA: TGTGCCAGCAGGTCCAGCGGGAAAGCCTACAATGAGCAGTTCTTC. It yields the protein CASRSSGKAYNEQFF.

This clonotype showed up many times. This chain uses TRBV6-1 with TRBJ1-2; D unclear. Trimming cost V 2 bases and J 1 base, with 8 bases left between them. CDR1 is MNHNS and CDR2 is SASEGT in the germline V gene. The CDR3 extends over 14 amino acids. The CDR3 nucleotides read TGTGCCAGCAGTGAAAGTCACGATAACTATGGCTACACCTTC. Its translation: CASSESHDNYGYTF.